Listed below are T cell receptor beta chains from one sample, sequenced in a study of CD8 T cells in ankylosing spondylitis. Using its own MiXCR run on the 5' RACE reads, TCRdb lists one record per CDR3 protein. Of about 36,000 distinct CDR3 sequences listed, around 15% are singletons. The sample was synovial fluid, either unsorted or a sorted T cell fraction (not recorded which). These receptors originate from a male donor with ankylosing spondylitis. Both conserved end residues are part of each CDR3.

j_call v_call cdr3_aa
TRBJ2-1 TRBV9 CASSVGGRAMDEQFF
TRBJ1-1 TRBV27 CASSIRDRNTEAFF
TRBJ2-1 TRBV7-6 CATTIGPSSYNEQFF
TRBJ1-2 TRBV7-2 CASSFGVGDGYTF
TRBJ1-1 TRBV11-2 CASSYGQMNTEAFF
TRBJ1-1 TRBV5-1 CASSRQRMNTEAFF
TRBJ2-4 TRBV5-5 CASSPGQGDLNIQYF
TRBJ2-1 TRBV7-9 CAIFLAGGTYNEQFF
TRBJ2-3 TRBV11-2 CASSLDFSTDTQYF
TRBJ2-1 TRBV10-3 CAISVRAGGADNEQFF
TRBJ1-2 TRBV4-3 CASSPARGGHGYTF
TRBJ2-7 TRBV4-3 CASSLGLAAYEQYF
TRBJ2-1 TRBV5-1 CASSWTSGNEQFF
TRBJ1-5 TRBV4-3 CASSQDAGGQYQPQHF
TRBJ2-3 TRBV28 CASSLVLVDSQYF
TRBJ2-2 TRBV6-2/TRBV6-3 CASGITGELFF
TRBJ2-7 TRBV20-1 CSAKAPGQGRYEQYF
TRBJ2-7 TRBV28 CASSPGGLSYEQYF
TRBJ1-2 TRBV5-1 CASSLYAPGRGADGYTF
TRBJ1-1 TRBV20-1 CSARDSRITEAFF
TRBJ2-5 TRBV11-2 CASSPQTSGIGKTQYF
TRBJ1-1 TRBV7-2 CASSSTPGVAFF
TRBJ2-1 TRBV7-9 CASSSRGGSSYNEQFF
TRBJ1-2 TRBV20-1 CSAKYRGYYSTSVYGYTF
TRBJ2-1 TRBV20-1 CSARSGLEVNEQFF
TRBJ1-2 TRBV5-6 CASSLPGAGGYTF
TRBJ2-1 TRBV6-1 CASIDPSGDSSEQFF
TRBJ1-6 TRBV6-1 CASSRSGTGRSPLHF
TRBJ1-1 TRBV6-2/TRBV6-3 CASSFGTVRGEAFF
TRBJ2-2 TRBV7-2 CASSWGTGALRELFF
TRBJ2-7 TRBV11-2 CASSLSRGPTYEQYF
TRBJ1-2 TRBV3-1 CASSQFGAGLHYGYTF
TRBJ2-2 TRBV6-2/TRBV6-3 CASSSRDPGELFF
TRBJ1-2 TRBV4-2 CASSPQRTGNYGYTF
TRBJ2-1 TRBV20-1 CSAGQGAGYNEQFF
TRBJ2-2 TRBV30 CAWSVGVSTGELFF
TRBJ2-1 TRBV20-1 CSADGLAGSYNEQFF
TRBJ2-7 TRBV14 CASSQDGTGGSYEQYF
TRBJ2-3 TRBV7-2 CASSLLAGGPTDTQYF
TRBJ2-3 TRBV4-2 CASSQTSGNPTDTQYF
TRBJ2-1 TRBV9 CASADRDRGYYEQFF
TRBJ2-7 TRBV28 CASKGSGVGEQYF
TRBJ2-7 TRBV10-3 CAISELPGNEQYF
TRBJ2-5 TRBV6-2/TRBV6-3 CASSRTGESETQYF
TRBJ2-5 TRBV4-2 CASSHPGHQETQYF
TRBJ1-2 TRBV4-2 CASSQDGAGSDGYTF
TRBJ1-1 TRBV6-1 CASSPTVDYEAFF
TRBJ2-5 TRBV20-1 CSARTGRPQETQYF
TRBJ2-1 TRBV2 CASKGQGSWTYNEQFF
TRBJ1-2 TRBV10-3 CAISGSDRASYGYTF
TRBJ1-2 TRBV5-1 CASRTGPRYGYTF
TRBJ1-1 TRBV20-1 CSATGRRSTEAFF
TRBJ2-3 TRBV29-1 CSVEVPGDTQYF
TRBJ2-3 TRBV4-3 CASSQADREADTQYF
TRBJ2-1 TRBV4-2 CASSQDGTGGYNEQFF
TRBJ2-7 TRBV29-1 CSATVSSATQYF
TRBJ1-1 TRBV20-1 CSARGAFGRSTEAFF
TRBJ2-7 TRBV5-6 CASSPAGQTYEQYF